The 23 T cell receptor beta chains below come from one sample, sequenced in a study of regulatory T cells in long-lasting Graves disease. As for time point: newly diagnosed GD, antithyroid drugs for less than 3 months. Isolated PBMC RNA provided the starting material for the TCR library. Researchers made TCR beta libraries by using iRepertoire HTBI primers and running Arm-PCR on CDR3 regions. TCRdb fed the multiplex PCR reads into MiXCR, producing one record per CDR3 protein. Of 350,000 to 450,000 distinct CDR3 sequences in the sample, 12% are singletons; the top ten hold under 20%. This same sample was also part of a study on T cells in Graves' hyperthyroidism and ophthalmopathy.

This specimen consisted of peripheral blood mononuclear cells (PBMCs), obtained at new diagnosis, from a patient treated with antithyroid drugs. Receptors originate from a woman between 18 and 29 years old with Graves disease.

This clonotype was recorded at least ten times. The rearrangement joins TRBV29-1 to TRBJ2-7, with 12 bases lining up with TRBD2. The CDR3 loop spans 17 amino acids. V shed 0 bases and J 6 bases; nucleotides not matched to a gene: 12. Germline assignment: CDR1 SQVTM and CDR2 ANQGSEA. CDR3 sequence: CSVEDRDLTSGRGEQYF. For the CDR3, the DNA is TGCAGCGTTGAAGATCGAGACTTGACTAGCGGGAGAGGCGAGCAGTACTTC.

This clonotype was found a few times. This chain links TRBV27 with TRBJ1-3; no firm D call. The CDR3 consists of 15 residues. Germline CDR1 is MNHEY and CDR2 is SMNVEV (reference sequence). Trimming stripped 1 base from V and 2 bases from J, with 9 bases between. Written as DNA, the CDR3 is TGTGCCAGCAGTTTATTCGGGGATGCTGGAAACACCATATATTTT. This codes for CASSLFGDAGNTIYF.

This clonotype was detected ten times or more. The J gene is TRBJ2-5, the V gene TRBV20-1; 9 bases fit TRBD1. CDR1 is DFQATT, CDR2 SNEGSKA, per germline (reference sequence). This CDR3 comprises 14 residues. V shed 4 bases, J shed 7 bases, and the junction held 10 bases outside the gene matches. CDR3 loop: CSATIQGAIGTQYF. In DNA, the CDR3 is TGCAGTGCTACCATACAGGGGGCGATAGGGACCCAGTACTTC.

The chain uses TRBV24-1 and TRBJ2-3, with TRBD2 matching 13 bases. The CDR3 is made up of 17 amino acids. Trimming cost V 4 bases and J 1 base; bases outside gene matches: 4. CDR1 and CDR2 from the germline V gene are KGHDR and SFDVKD. In nucleotides, the CDR3 is TGTGCCACCAGTGACCTCGGACTAGCGGGGGGCACAGATACGCAGTATTTT. Translated: CATSDLGLAGGTDTQYF.

This clonotype occurred many times. Its ends do not fully match the called genes, so a read error is possible. The V gene is TRBV6-5, the J gene TRBJ2-1; D gene ambiguous. The CDR3 contains 12 residues. Germline V gene sequence: CDR1 MNHEY, CDR2 SVGAGI. CDR3 loop: CASSYYHKEQFF. CDR3 nucleotide sequence: TGTGCCAGCAGTTACTACCACAAGGAGCAGTTCTTC.

The chain uses TRBV6-9 and TRBJ2-1, with D possibly TRBD2 on 5 matching bases. The length of the CDR3 is 13 residues. Germline assignment: CDR1 MNHGY and CDR2 SVAAGI. Trimming stripped 3 bases from V and 7 bases from J, with 10 bases between. CDR3: CASSYTGNNEQFF. The CDR3 coding sequence is TGTGCCAGCAGTTACACCGGGAATAATGAGCAGTTCTTC.

This clonotype was counted ten times or more. This chain connects TRBV3-2 to TRBJ1-5; TRBD1 reflects the table's D call only, with no check against the DNA. TRBV3-2 has pseudogene status. The CDR3 is made up of 17 amino acids. CDR3 sequence: CASSRLDREGTNQPQHF. The DNA of the CDR3 is TGTGCCAGCAGCCGCCTCGACAGGGAGGGAACCAACCAGCCCCAGCATTTT.

This clonotype came up many times. This chain uses TRBV6-2 or TRBV6-3 with TRBJ2-1, with 10 bases that match TRBD1. The CDR3 runs to 14 residues. CDR1 is MNHEY and CDR2 is SVGEGT in the germline V gene. The junction had 7 bases not matched to a gene; V was cut back by 6 bases and J by 8 bases. The CDR3 sequence is CASSATGGIHEQFF. The CDR3 nucleotides are TGTGCCAGCAGCGCGACAGGGGGCATCCATGAGCAGTTCTTC.

This clonotype was detected many times. The chain recombines TRBV7-2 with TRBJ1-1; 7 nucleotides match TRBD1. The CDR3 extends over 18 amino acids. V was pared by 5 bases and J by 3 bases, with 18 bases of the junction left unmatched. Per the germline V gene, CDR1 is SGHTA and CDR2 is FQGNSA. The CDR3: CASSEHIFGTVGHTEAFF. The CDR3 DNA is TGTGCCAGCAGCGAACATATTTTCGGGACAGTTGGGCACACTGAAGCTTTCTTT.

This clonotype was picked up many times. The chain combines TRBV6-1 with TRBJ2-2; a weak D match, TRBD2 (5 bases). Germline V gene data show CDR1 as MNHNS and CDR2 as SASEGT. The CDR3 has 20 amino acids. Trimming cost V 5 bases and J 0 bases, with 25 bases left between them. The CDR3 region is CASSPSGVPFNAPNTGELFF. CDR3 bases: TGTGCCAGCAGTCCGTCCGGGGTGCCCTTCAACGCGCCGAACACCGGGGAGCTGTTTTTT.

Ten or more counts support this clonotype. This chain links TRBV29-1 with TRBJ2-2, with a possible D match to TRBD1 (5 bases). The germline V gene has CDR1 SQVTM and CDR2 ANQGSEA. V lost 2 bases to trimming and J lost 5 bases, with 12 bases between them. The CDR3 extends over 14 amino acids. The CDR3 region is CSVEPRQGTGELFF. CDR3 nucleotide sequence: TGCAGCGTTGAACCCCGGCAGGGAACCGGGGAGCTGTTTTTT.

V usage is TRBV18 and J usage is TRBJ1-1, with unresolved D. V lost 2 bases and J lost 4, with 8 bases in between. Germline V lookup: CDR1 KGHSH, CDR2 LQKENI. The length of the CDR3 is 13 residues. CDR3 in DNA: TGTGCCAGCTCACCAGGAAGGAGCACTGAAGCTTTCTTT. Translated: CASSPGRSTEAFF. Together with reference TRBV18 and TRBJ1-1, the CDR3 gives the full variable domain: NAGVMQNPRHLVRRRGQEARLRCSPMKGHSHVYWYRQLPEEGLKFMVYLQKENIIDESGMPKERFSAEFPKEGPSILRIQQVVRGDSAAYFCASSPGRSTEAFFGQGTRLTVV.

This clonotype was recorded a few times. This chain joins TRBV10-1 and TRBJ2-7; weak D call: TRBD2 (6 bases). Germline-derived CDR1 and CDR2 are WNHNN and SYGVQD (reference sequence). V lost 6 bases, J lost 3 bases, and 12 bases lay in between. The CDR3 sequence is 13 residues long. CDR3 sequence: CASSRGLSYEQYF. CDR3 bases: TGCGCCAGCAGCCGGGGACTGAGCTACGAGCAGTACTTC.

The chain's CDR3 is CASSYFWGAGQPQHF. CDR3 bases: TGTGCCAGCAGTTACTTCTGGGGGGCGGGTCAGCCCCAGCATTTT. The rearrangement uses TRBV6-2 or TRBV6-3 and TRBJ1-5, with a weak D call TRBD1 (6 bases). The CDR3 loop spans 15 amino acids. V shed 1 base and J shed 6 bases, with 13 bases lying between them. Germline V gene sequence: CDR1 MNHEY, CDR2 SVGEGT.

This clonotype was recorded many times. CDR3 bases: TGCAGTGCTACCAATGGGGAGTCTAGCACAGATACGCAGTATTTT. Amino acid sequence: CSATNGESSTDTQYF. This chain connects TRBV20-1 to TRBJ2-3; possible D gene TRBD2, 5 bases. CDR1 is DFQATT, CDR2 SNEGSKA, per germline (reference sequence). The length of the CDR3 is 15 residues. V shed 4 bases and J shed 0 bases, with 14 bases lying between them.

This clonotype was picked up many times. The V call is TRBV20-1, the J call TRBJ1-5, with D perhaps TRBD1 (6 bases). Germline CDR1 and CDR2: DFQATT and SNEGSKA (reference sequence). There are 15 residues in the CDR3. The V and J ends lost 3 bases and 2 bases respectively, with 14 bases between them. DNA for the CDR3: TGCAGTGCTAGCGGAGGGAAGGGGGGCAATCAGCCCCAGCATTTT. Its translation is CSASGGKGGNQPQHF.

This clonotype showed up many times. The genes are TRBV20-1 and TRBJ2-1; tentative D call: TRBD1 (5 bases). This CDR3 is 14 amino acids long. Germline assignment: CDR1 DFQATT and CDR2 SNEGSKA (reference sequence). The CDR3 bases are TGCGCCCTGGTCAGGGCCTCAAACTACAATGAGCAGTTCTTC. This translates into CALVRASNYNEQFF.

The J gene is TRBJ1-4, the V gene TRBV7-2, with 8 bases fitting TRBD1. Germline assignment: CDR1 SGHTA and CDR2 FQGNSA. The CDR3 contains 15 residues. V lost 5 bases to trimming and J lost 0 bases; unmatched junction nucleotides: 2. CDR3 amino acids: CASSADRATNEKLFF. DNA for the CDR3: TGTGCCAGCAGCGCGGACAGGGCAACTAATGAAAAACTGTTTTTT. The full variable domain, in which reference TRBV7-2 and TRBJ1-4 provide the parts outside the CDR3, is GAGVSQSPSNKVTEKGKDVELRCDPISGHTALYWYRQSLGQGLEFLIYFQGNSAPDKSGLPSDRFSAERTGGSVSTLTIQRTQQEDSAVYLCASSADRATNEKLFFGSGTQLSVL.

The genes are TRBV28 and TRBJ2-7; D is perhaps TRBD1 (6 bases). Germline V CDR1 and CDR2: MDHEN, SYDVKM. CDR3 size: 16 residues. The V and J ends lost 4 bases and 4 bases respectively, with 20 bases between them. The CDR3 coding sequence is TGTGCCAGCAGTTCGCTTTGGGCAGGGGACGGGTACGAGCAGTACTTC. It codes for CASSSLWAGDGYEQYF.

Many counts were recorded for this clonotype. The chain uses TRBV7-9 and TRBJ2-5, with 9 positions matching TRBD2. The germline CDR1 and CDR2 sequences are SEHNR and FQNEAQ (reference sequence). The ends lost 7 bases at V and 1 base at J; junction bases unmatched: 7. The CDR3 is made up of 15 amino acids. In nucleotides, the CDR3 is TGTGCCAGCACTCTAACTAGCGGGTCCCAAGAGACCCAGTACTTC. As protein: CASTLTSGSQETQYF.

This clonotype was counted a few times. V usage is TRBV4-3 and J usage is TRBJ1-2; TRBD1 agrees at 8 bases. Germline V gene sequence: CDR1 LGHNA, CDR2 YSLEER. The CDR3 is 14 amino acids. Germline trimming cut 2 bases from V and 3 bases from J; bases unmatched to any gene: 2. The CDR3 spells CASSQTTGDYGYTF. In nucleotides, the CDR3 is TGCGCCAGCAGCCAAACGACAGGGGACTATGGCTACACCTTC.

The table lists this clonotype with a few counts. V and J are TRBV12-3 or TRBV12-4 and TRBJ2-3, with D maybe TRBD2 (5 bases). Trimming shortened V by 5 bases and J by 3 bases, and 15 bases separated the two germline ends. The CDR3 loop spans 15 amino acids. The DNA of the CDR3 is TGTGCCAGCAGTAAACAACTTACTAGAACAGATACGCAGTATTTT. Its translation is CASSKQLTRTDTQYF.

This clonotype was seen at least ten times. The chain couples TRBV28 to TRBJ2-3; 9 bases agree with TRBD2. The ends lost 6 bases at V and 4 bases at J; junction bases unmatched: 8. Germline-derived CDR1 and CDR2 are MDHEN and SYDVKM. This CDR3 is 15 amino acids long. In DNA form, the CDR3 reads TGTGCCAGCAGCGCGGGAGGGAGTAGGGCAGATACGCAGTATTTT. Protein sequence: CASSAGGSRADTQYF.